The source of this TCR beta chain is a study of blood T cell repertoires in COVID-19. The overall study: The analysed material was cDNA or gDNA that came from T cells, B-cell-depleted T cells, or PBMCs.

CDR1 and CDR2 (germline): WSHSY, SAAADI. J was trimmed by 1 base and V by 8 bases; bases with no gene match: 8. CDR3 length: 15 residues. Clones were read by immunoSEQ multiplex PCR, and TCRdb kept only the in-frame ones, dropping some. The table shows some 150,000 clones, with approximately 89% occurring only once. Sequencing was carried out using peripheral blood. The receptor was derived from a human donor in a cohort sampled during active COVID-19. The chain joins TRBV10-2 to TRBJ1-5; 7 bases are shared with TRBD1. CDR3 sequence (DNA): TGCGCCAGCGGCCTCTCAGGGGGGAGCAATCAGCCCCAGCATTTT. It is translated as CASGLSGGSNQPQHF.